This is a list of T cell receptor beta chains from one sample in a study of control samples from healthy donors and cancer patients. The protocol was immunoSEQ multiplex PCR, while the TCRdb copy is restricted to in-frame clones and leaves out a portion. The data contain roughly 26,000 clones, approximately 85% of them singletons. The specimen sequenced was PBMCs. The source of these receptors is a woman aged 60 to 75 with head and neck cancer. Each CDR3 is given with its conserved first and last residue. The D gene is left open where the match is weak. Rows may omit the clone size; those that give it use once, few, many or a size class.

- | - | TRBJ2-1 | TRBV19 | TGTGCCAGTAGTCCCCGGGCCGTCTACAATGAGCAGTTCTTC | CASSPRAVYNEQFF
- | TRBD2 | TRBJ2-7 | TRBV5-6 | TGTGCCAGCAGCGTGCGTATGAGCGGGGGCTCCTACGAGCAGTACTTC | CASSVRMSGGSYEQYF
- | TRBD1 | TRBJ1-2 | TRBV19 | TGTGCCAGTAGAGAACAGGGGTACTATGGCTACACCTTC | CASREQGYYGYTF
- | TRBD2 | TRBJ2-5 | TRBV29-1 | TGCAGCGTTGAAGGACTAGCAGGGGAGACCCAGTACTTC | CSVEGLAGETQYF
- | - | TRBJ1-1 | TRBV4-2 | TGTGCCAGCAGCCAAGAGGGAAGGAACACTGAAGCTTTCTTT | CASSQEGRNTEAFF
- | - | TRBJ2-7 | TRBV6-2/TRBV6-3 | TGTGCCAGCAGTTATGCCTACGAGCAGTACTTC | CASSYAYEQYF
once | TRBD1 | TRBJ1-2 | TRBV4-3 | TGCGCCAGCAGCCCCGGACAGGCTCTCTATGGCTACACCTTC | CASSPGQALYGYTF
- | - | TRBJ2-7 | TRBV19 | TGTGCCTCAAGGGGAGGCAGGGAAACCTACGAGCAGTACTTC | CASRGGRETYEQYF
- | - | TRBJ1-2 | TRBV27 | TGTGCCAGCAGTTTAAGATCAGGGACCTATGGCTACACCTTC | CASSLRSGTYGYTF
- | - | TRBJ1-3 | TRBV7-9 | TGTGCCAGCAGCTTAGTTCCGGGAAACACCATATATTTT | CASSLVPGNTIYF
- | TRBD2 | TRBJ2-1 | TRBV11-2 | TGTGCCAGCAGGGCCACTAGCGGGAGTAGCAATGAGCAGTTCTTC | CASRATSGSSNEQFF
- | - | TRBJ2-3 | TRBV5-1 | TGCGCCAGCAGGGGAAGCACAGATACGCAGTATTTT | CASRGSTDTQYF
- | TRBD1 | TRBJ2-5 | TRBV11-3 | TGTGCCAGCAGCACAAGACAGGGTGGAGAGACCCAGTACTTC | CASSTRQGGETQYF
- | TRBD1 | TRBJ2-1 | TRBV7-3 | TGTGCCAGCAGCTCCCCGGGACAGGGGTTAAATGAGCAGTTCTTC | CASSSPGQGLNEQFF
- | - | TRBJ1-1 | TRBV11-2 | TGTGCCAGCAGCCCCGGATTCACTGAAGCTTTCTTT | CASSPGFTEAFF
- | - | TRBJ2-3 | TRBV30 | TGTGCCTGGGACGGCGACCGCACAGATACGCAGTATTTT | CAWDGDRTDTQYF
- | TRBD2 | TRBJ2-3 | TRBV5-4 | TGTGCCAGCAGCTTGAGGCGGGAGGGCCAGACAGATACGCAGTATTTT | CASSLRREGQTDTQYF
- | - | TRBJ2-1 | TRBV7-9 | TGTGCCAGCGGACTTAGGGGCGCGGATGAGCAGTTCTTC | CASGLRGADEQFF
- | - | TRBJ2-5 | TRBV5-1 | TGCGCCAGCAGCTTGGCGGCCGCCCCGGGGATGGGGACCCAGTACTTC | CASSLAAAPGMGTQYF
- | - | TRBJ2-3 | TRBV5-1 | TGCGCCAGCAGCTTGGCCGAGACAGATACGCAGTATTTT | CASSLAETDTQYF
- | - | TRBJ2-3 | TRBV15 | TGTGCCACCAGCAGAGGGGTGGGGCAGGGGTCGAATACGCAGTATTTT | CATSRGVGQGSNTQYF
- | TRBD2 | TRBJ2-7 | TRBV6-2/TRBV6-3 | TGTGCCAGCAGTTCAACTAGCGGGTCGTCCTACGAGCAGTACTTC | CASSSTSGSSYEQYF
- | - | TRBJ1-1 | TRBV11-3 | TGTGCCAGCACCCCACTGAGGAACACTGAAGCTTTCTTT | CASTPLRNTEAFF
- | - | TRBJ2-7 | TRBV3-1/TRBV3-2 | TGTGCCAGCAGCCAAGCGGGATCCAGCTACGGGCAGTACTTC | CASSQAGSSYGQYF
- | - | TRBJ2-5 | TRBV7-2 | TGTGCCAGCAGCATGGTCCGGGACTTAGCGTACTTC | CASSMVRDLAYF
- | - | TRBJ1-5 | TRBV19 | TGTGCCAGTAGTATACAGCCGCGGAGTATTAATCAGCCCCAGCATTTT | CASSIQPRSINQPQHF
- | - | TRBJ1-5 | TRBV7-8 | TGTGCCAGCAGCTCGGACGGGGAGGTCAATCAGCCCCAGCATTTT | CASSSDGEVNQPQHF
medium-sized | TRBD1 | TRBJ1-1 | TRBV29-1 | TGCAGCGTGCAGGGACAGCAGAACACTGAAGCTTTCTTT | CSVQGQQNTEAFF
- | TRBD1 | TRBJ1-6 | TRBV30 | TGTGCCTGGAGTCCTAAGGGACAGGGTGGTTCACCCCTCCACTTT | CAWSPKGQGGSPLHF
- | - | TRBJ1-1 | TRBV7-9 | TGTGCCAGCAGCTTAGGCGGGACGCCATCTGAAGCTTTCTTT | CASSLGGTPSEAFF
- | TRBD1 | TRBJ1-5 | TRBV2 | TGTGCCAGCAGTTCCGACAGGGGCGCCCAGCCCCAGCATTTT | CASSSDRGAQPQHF
- | - | TRBJ1-4 | TRBV6-1 | TGTGCCAGCAGTGAATCGGGGGGCCCACTGGGGAAACTGTTTTTT | CASSESGGPLGKLFF
- | - | TRBJ2-1 | TRBV27 | TGTGCCAGCCGGGACTTACTGCACAATGAGCAGTTCTTC | CASRDLLHNEQFF
- | - | TRBJ1-3 | TRBV3-1/TRBV3-2 | TGTGCCAGCAGCCAAGGCACCGGGCCGATTGGAAACACCATATATTTT | CASSQGTGPIGNTIYF
few | TRBD1 | TRBJ2-5 | TRBV4-1 | TGCGCCAGCAGCCAAAGGGGGCAACTAATCGAAGAGACCCAGTACTTC | CASSQRGQLIEETQYF
- | TRBD2 | TRBJ2-3 | TRBV18 | TGTGCCAGCTCACCCGCAAGGGGCGGGGGTAGCACAGATACGCAGTATTTT | CASSPARGGGSTDTQYF
- | - | TRBJ1-1 | TRBV30 | TGTGCCTGGAGTCATCAAGCCGAGGCTTTCTTT | CAWSHQAEAFF
- | - | TRBJ1-2 | TRBV7-9 | TGTGCCAGCAGCTTATCCGGGACTCTGGGCTATGGCTACACCTTC | CASSLSGTLGYGYTF
- | - | TRBJ2-3 | TRBV6-5 | TGTGCCAGCAGTCGCAGGGGGGCAGATACGCAGTATTTT | CASSRRGADTQYF
- | - | TRBJ1-4 | TRBV15 | TGTGCCACCAGCAGAGATGAGATAGGGGAAAATGAAAAACTGTTTTTT | CATSRDEIGENEKLFF
- | TRBD2 | TRBJ2-3 | TRBV4-1 | TGCGCCAGCAGCCAAGGAAGACTAGCGGGGAGCACAGATACGCAGTATTTT | CASSQGRLAGSTDTQYF
- | TRBD1 | TRBJ1-5 | TRBV5-6 | TGTGCCAGCAGCTTTTCCCTCCGAAAAGGGGGCTGGCAGCCCCAGCATTTT | CASSFSLRKGGWQPQHF